This TCR beta chain was recorded in a study of blood T cell repertoires in COVID-19. This CDR3 is built from 16 residues. The V gene end was trimmed by 5 bases and the J gene end by 0 bases; junction bases not matched to a gene: 6. Germline lookup yields CDR1 SGHNT and CDR2 YENEEA. The data were produced by immunoSEQ multiplex PCR, yet TCRdb's version contains in-frame clones alone and is incomplete. The repertoire consists of about 250,000 clones, with around four fifths occurring once and the leading ten covering approximately 4%. The source of this sequence is a woman between 35 and 50 years old with active or convalescent COVID-19. The sequenced sample was peripheral blood. The chain recombines TRBV11-3 with TRBJ2-2; 7 positions match TRBD1. CDR3 bases: TGTGCCAGCAGCGCAGACAGGGAAACGAACACCGGGGAGCTGTTTTTT. Residues: CASSADRETNTGELFF.